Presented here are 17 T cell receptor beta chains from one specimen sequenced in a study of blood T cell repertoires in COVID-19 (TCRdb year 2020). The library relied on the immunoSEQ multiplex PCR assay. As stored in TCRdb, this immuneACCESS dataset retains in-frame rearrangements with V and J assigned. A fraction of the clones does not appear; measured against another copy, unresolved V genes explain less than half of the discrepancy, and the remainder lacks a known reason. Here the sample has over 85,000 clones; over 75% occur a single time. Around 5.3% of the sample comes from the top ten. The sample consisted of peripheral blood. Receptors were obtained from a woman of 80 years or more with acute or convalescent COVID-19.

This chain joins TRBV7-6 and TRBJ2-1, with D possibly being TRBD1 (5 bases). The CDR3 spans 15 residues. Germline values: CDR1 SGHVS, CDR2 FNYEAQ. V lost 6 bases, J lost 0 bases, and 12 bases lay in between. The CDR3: CASSSTESSYNEQFF. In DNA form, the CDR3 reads TGTGCCAGCAGTTCGACAGAGAGCTCCTACAATGAGCAGTTCTTC. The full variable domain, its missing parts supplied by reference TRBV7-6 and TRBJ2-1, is GAGVSQSPRYKVTKRGQDVALRCDPISGHVSLYWYRQALGQGPEFLTYFNYEAQQDKSGLPNDRFSAERPEGSISTLTIQRTEQRDSAMYRCASSSTESSYNEQFFGPGTRLTVL.

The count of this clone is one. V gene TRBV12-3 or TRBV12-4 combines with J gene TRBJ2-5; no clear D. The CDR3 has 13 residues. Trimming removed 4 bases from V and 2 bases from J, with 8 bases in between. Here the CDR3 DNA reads TGTGCCAGCAGTTCATCGGTTCAAGAGACCCAGTACTTC. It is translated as CASSSSVQETQYF.

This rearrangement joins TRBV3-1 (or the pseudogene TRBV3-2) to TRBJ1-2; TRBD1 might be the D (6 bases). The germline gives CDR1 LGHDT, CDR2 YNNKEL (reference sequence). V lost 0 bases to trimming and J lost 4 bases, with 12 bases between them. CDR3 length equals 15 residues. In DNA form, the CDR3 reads TGTGCCAGCAGCCAAGAACCCCGACAGGTCTATGGCTACACCTTC. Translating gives CASSQEPRQVYGYTF.

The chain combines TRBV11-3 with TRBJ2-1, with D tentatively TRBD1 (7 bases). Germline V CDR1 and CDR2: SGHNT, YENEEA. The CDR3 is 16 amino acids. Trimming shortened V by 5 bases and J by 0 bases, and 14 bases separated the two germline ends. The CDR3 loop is CASSPGGGLSYNEQFF. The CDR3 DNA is TGTGCCAGCAGCCCAGGGGGAGGTCTCTCCTACAATGAGCAGTTCTTC.

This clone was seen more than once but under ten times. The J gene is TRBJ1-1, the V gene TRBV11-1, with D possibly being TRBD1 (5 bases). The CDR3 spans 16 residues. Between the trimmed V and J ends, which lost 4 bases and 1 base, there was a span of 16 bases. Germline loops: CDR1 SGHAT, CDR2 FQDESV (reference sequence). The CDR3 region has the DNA TGTGCCAGCAGCTCAAGGCGGCCGCAGGGGAACACTGAAGCTTTCTTT. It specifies CASSSRRPQGNTEAFF.

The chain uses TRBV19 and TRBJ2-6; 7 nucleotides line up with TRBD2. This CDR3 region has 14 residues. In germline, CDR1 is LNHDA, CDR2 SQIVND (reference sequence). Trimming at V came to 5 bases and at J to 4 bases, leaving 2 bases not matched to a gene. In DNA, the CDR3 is TGTGCCAGTAGTCGGGGGGTCGGGGCCAACGTCCTGACTTTC. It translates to CASSRGVGANVLTF.

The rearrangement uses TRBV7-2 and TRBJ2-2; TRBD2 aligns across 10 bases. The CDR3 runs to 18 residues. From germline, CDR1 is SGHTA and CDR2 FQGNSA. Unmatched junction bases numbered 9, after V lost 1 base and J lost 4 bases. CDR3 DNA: TGTGCCAGCAGCTTAGTAAATAGCGGGGGGTCGGGCACCGGGGAGCTGTTTTTT. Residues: CASSLVNSGGSGTGELFF. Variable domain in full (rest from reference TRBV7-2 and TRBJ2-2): GAGVSQSPSNKVTEKGKDVELRCDPISGHTALYWYRQSLGQGLEFLIYFQGNSAPDKSGLPSDRFSAERTGGSVSTLTIQRTQQEDSAVYLCASSLVNSGGSGTGELFFGEGSRLTVL.

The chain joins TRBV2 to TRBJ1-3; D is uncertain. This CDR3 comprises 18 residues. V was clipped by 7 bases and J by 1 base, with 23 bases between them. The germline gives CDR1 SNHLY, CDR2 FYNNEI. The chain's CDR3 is CASTRLRDVSSSGNTIYF. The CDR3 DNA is TGTGCCAGCACCCGACTCCGGGATGTGTCGTCTTCTGGAAACACCATATATTTT.

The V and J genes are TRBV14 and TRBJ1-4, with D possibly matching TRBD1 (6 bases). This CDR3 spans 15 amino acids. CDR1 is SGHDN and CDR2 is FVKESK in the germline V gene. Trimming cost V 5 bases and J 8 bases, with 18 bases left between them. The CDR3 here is CASSSRAGEGEKLFF. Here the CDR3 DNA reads TGTGCCAGCAGCTCACGCGCAGGGGAGGGGGAAAAACTGTTTTTT.

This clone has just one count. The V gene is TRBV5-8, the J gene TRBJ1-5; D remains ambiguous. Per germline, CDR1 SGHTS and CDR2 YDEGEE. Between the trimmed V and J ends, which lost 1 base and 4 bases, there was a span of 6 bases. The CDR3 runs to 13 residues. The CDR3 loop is CASSLRGNQPQHF. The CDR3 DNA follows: TGTGCCAGCAGCTTGCGAGGAAATCAGCCCCAGCATTTT.

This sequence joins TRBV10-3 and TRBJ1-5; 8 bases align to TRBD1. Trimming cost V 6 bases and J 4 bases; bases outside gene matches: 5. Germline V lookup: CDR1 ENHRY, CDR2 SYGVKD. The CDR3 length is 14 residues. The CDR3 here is CAISPDRGNQPQHF. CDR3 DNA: TGTGCCATCAGCCCCGACAGGGGAAATCAGCCCCAGCATTTT.

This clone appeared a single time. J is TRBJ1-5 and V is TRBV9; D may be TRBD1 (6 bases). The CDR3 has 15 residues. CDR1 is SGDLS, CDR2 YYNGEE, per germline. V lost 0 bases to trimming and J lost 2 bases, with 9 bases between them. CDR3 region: CASSVGGGRNQPQHF. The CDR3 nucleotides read TGTGCCAGCAGCGTAGGGGGGGGGCGCAATCAGCCCCAGCATTTT.

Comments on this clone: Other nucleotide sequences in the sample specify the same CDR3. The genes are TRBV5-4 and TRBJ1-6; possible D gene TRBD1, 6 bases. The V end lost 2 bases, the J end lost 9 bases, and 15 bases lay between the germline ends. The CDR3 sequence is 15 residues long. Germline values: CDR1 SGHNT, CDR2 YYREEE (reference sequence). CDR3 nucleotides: TGTGCCAGCAGCTTCGGCCAGGGGAATGGTTCACCCCTCCACTTT. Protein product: CASSFGQGNGSPLHF.

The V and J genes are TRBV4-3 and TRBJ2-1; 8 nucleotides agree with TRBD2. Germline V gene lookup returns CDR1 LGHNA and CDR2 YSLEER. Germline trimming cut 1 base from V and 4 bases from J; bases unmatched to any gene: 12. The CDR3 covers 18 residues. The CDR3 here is CASSQVISERGSYNEQFF. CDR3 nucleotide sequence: TGCGCCAGCAGCCAAGTTATCTCGGAGCGGGGGTCTTACAATGAGCAGTTCTTC.

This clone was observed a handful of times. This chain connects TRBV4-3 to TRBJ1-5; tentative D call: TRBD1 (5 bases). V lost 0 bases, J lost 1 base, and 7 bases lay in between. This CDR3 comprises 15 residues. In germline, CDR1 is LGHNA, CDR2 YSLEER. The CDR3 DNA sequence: TGCGCCAGCAGCCAAGAGGGGCGCAGCAATCAGCCCCAGCATTTT. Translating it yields CASSQEGRSNQPQHF.

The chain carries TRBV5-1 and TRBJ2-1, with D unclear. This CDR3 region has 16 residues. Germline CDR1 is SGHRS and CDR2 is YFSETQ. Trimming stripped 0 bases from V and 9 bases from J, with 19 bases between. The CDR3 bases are TGCGCCAGCAGCTTGGCCTCTCAGCACTATGTTGGTGAGCAGTTCTTC. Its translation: CASSLASQHYVGEQFF.

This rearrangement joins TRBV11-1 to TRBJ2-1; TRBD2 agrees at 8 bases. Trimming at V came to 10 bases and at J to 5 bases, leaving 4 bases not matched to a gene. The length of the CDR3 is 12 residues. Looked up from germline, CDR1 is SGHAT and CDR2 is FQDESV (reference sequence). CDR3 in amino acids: CAILADHNEQFF. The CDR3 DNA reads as TGTGCCATACTAGCGGATCACAATGAGCAGTTCTTC.